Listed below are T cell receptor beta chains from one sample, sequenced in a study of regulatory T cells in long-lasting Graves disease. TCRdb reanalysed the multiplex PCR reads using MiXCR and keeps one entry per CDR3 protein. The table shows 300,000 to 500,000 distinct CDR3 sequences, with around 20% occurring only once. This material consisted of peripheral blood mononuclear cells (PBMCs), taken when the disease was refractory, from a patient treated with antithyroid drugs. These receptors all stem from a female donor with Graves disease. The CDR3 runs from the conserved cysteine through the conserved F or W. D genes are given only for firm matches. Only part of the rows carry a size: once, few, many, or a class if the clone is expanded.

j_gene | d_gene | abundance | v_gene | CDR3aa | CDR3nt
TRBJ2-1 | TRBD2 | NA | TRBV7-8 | CASSLSEAGGSYNEQFF | TGTGCCAGCAGCTTAAGCGAGGCGGGAGGGTCCTACAATGAGCAGTTCTTC
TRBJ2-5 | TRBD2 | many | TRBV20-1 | CSARVPAGERRETQYF | TGCAGTGCTAGAGTTCCAGCGGGAGAGAGACGAGAGACCCAGTACTTC
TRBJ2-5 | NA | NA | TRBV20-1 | CSARVPYQETQYF | TGCAGTGCTAGAGTGCCATACCAAGAGACCCAGTACTTC
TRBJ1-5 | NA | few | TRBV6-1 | CASSQDKRNNQPQHF | TGTGCCAGCAGCCAGGACAAACGGAACAATCAGCCCCAGCATTTT
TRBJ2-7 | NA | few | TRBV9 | CASSLGLHYEQYF | TGTGCCAGCAGCTTGGGACTTCACTACGAGCAGTACTTC
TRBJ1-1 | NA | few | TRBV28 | CASSLPAGRNTEAFF | TGTGCCAGCAGTTTACCGGCAGGGCGAAACACTGAAGCTTTCTTT
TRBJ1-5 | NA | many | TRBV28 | CASSLGGGPQHF | TGTGCCAGCAGTCTCGGTGGGGGGCCCCAGCATTTT
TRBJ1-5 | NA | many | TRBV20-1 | CSASGPSNQPQHF | TGCAGTGCTAGTGGGCCTAGCAATCAGCCCCAGCATTTT
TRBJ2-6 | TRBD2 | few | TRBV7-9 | CASSKGLAASGANVLTF | TGTGCCAGCAGCAAGGGACTAGCCGCCTCTGGGGCCAACGTCCTGACTTTC
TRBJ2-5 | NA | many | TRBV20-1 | CSALRLGETQYF | TGCAGTGCCCTGAGGCTAGGGGAGACCCAGTACTTC
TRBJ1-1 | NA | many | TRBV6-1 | CASILSRGKTEAFF | TGTGCCAGCATCTTGAGTAGGGGAAAAACTGAAGCTTTCTTT
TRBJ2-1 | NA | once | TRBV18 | CASSPSGTAKNNEQFF | TGTGCCAGCTCACCCTCAGGGACGGCAAAAAACAATGAGCAGTTCTTC
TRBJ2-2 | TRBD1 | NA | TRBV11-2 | CASSPLLITGGRSTGELFF | TGTGCCAGCTCACCACTGCTCATCACAGGGGGTAGAAGCACCGGGGAGCTGTTTTTT
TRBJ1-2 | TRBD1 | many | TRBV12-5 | CASGPRDSVYGYTF | TGTGCTAGTGGTCCCCGGGACAGCGTATATGGCTACACCTTC
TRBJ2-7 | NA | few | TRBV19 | CASSKRGTNYEQYF | TGTGCCAGTAGTAAGAGGGGCACGAATTACGAGCAGTACTTC
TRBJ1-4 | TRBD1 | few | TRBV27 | CASTNIQGVPEKLFF | TGTGCCAGCACTAACATACAGGGGGTTCCTGAAAAACTGTTTTTT
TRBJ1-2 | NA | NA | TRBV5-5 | CASSLSRMGDGYTF | TGTGCCAGCAGCTTGTCAAGGATGGGGGATGGCTACACCTTC
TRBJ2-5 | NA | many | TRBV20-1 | CSARDIQETQYF | TGCAGTGCTCGGGACATCCAAGAGACCCAGTACTTC
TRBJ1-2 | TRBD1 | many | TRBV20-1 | CSARALRGRLSGYTF | TGCAGTGCTAGAGCGCTCAGGGGGCGGCTTTCTGGCTACACCTTC
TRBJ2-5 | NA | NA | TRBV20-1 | CGASTPTLGETQYF | TGCGGTGCTAGTACCCCGACCCTAGGGGAGACCCAGTACTTC
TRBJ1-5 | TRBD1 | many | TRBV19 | CASSIGDRSNQPQHF | TGTGCCAGTAGTATAGGGGACAGAAGCAATCAGCCCCAGCATTTT
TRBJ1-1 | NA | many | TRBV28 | CASRSSLNTEAFF | TGTGCCAGCCGCTCGTCTCTGAACACTGAAGCTTTCTTT
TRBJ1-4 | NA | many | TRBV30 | CAWSETTWGEKLFF | TGTGCCTGGAGTGAAACGACCTGGGGTGAAAAACTGTTTTTT
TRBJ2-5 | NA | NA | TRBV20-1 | CSARRGALQETQYF | TGCAGTGCTCGCAGGGGCGCCCTACAAGAGACCCAGTACTTC
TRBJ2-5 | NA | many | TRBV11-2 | CASSLNRATQETQYF | TGTGCCAGCAGCTTGAACAGGGCCACTCAAGAGACCCAGTACTTC